This entry is about one T cell receptor (beta chain). The target antigen is unknown. The same CDR3 is also encoded by other DNA sequences in this sample. This sample was included in a study of shared clonotypes between healthy human individuals. Overall study findings and caveats: Across subsets, estimated richness was generally greater for naive than for memory populations.

Profiled with immunoSEQ multiplex PCR; TCRdb holds only in-frame clones, not every one. The profile shows roughly 1,600,000 clones, 98% of them singletons. Healthy HIV-negative adults with no recent acute infections or vaccinations were recruited as donors. Sequencing was done on a sample of naive CD4+ T cells sorted from blood. Stated subset: CD45RA+ positively selected. The TCR was taken from a man aged 25 to 45 in good health.

CDR3 residues: CASSLAGNTEAFF. The CDR3, as DNA: TGCGCCAGCAGCTTGGCGGGGAACACTGAAGCTTTCTTT. The chain is built from TRBV5-1 and TRBJ1-1, with D unresolved. Germline V gene sequence: CDR1 SGHRS, CDR2 YFSETQ. The CDR3 length is 13 residues. Trimming took off 0 bases at V and 1 base at J, with 4 bases between the two ends.